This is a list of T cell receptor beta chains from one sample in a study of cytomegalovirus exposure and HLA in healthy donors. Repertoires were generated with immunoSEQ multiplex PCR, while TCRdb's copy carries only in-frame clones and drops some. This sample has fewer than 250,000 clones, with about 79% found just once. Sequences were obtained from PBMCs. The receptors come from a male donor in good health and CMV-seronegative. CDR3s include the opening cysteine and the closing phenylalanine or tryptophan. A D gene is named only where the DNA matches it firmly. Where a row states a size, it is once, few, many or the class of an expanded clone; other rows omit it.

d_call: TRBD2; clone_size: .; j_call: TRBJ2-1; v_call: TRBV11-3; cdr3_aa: CASSLELAGGPHEQFF; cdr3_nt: TGTGCCAGCAGCTTAGAACTAGCGGGAGGGCCCCATGAGCAGTTCTTC
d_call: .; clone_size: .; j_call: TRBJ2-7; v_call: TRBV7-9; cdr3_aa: CASSLLGAEQYF; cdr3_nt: TGTGCCAGCAGCTTACTAGGGGCCGAGCAGTACTTC
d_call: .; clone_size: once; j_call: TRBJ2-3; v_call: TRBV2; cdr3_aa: CASKGGSTDTQYF; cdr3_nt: TGTGCCAGCAAGGGCGGGAGCACAGATACGCAGTATTTT
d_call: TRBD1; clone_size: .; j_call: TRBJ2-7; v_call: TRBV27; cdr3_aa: CASSPGQGSSEQYF; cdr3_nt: TGTGCCAGCAGTCCGGGACAGGGGAGTAGCGAGCAGTACTTC
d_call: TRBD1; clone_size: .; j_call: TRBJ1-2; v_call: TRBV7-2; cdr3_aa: CASSLDRAGGDPGYTF; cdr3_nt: TGTGCCAGCAGCTTAGATAGGGCAGGGGGCGATCCTGGCTACACCTTC
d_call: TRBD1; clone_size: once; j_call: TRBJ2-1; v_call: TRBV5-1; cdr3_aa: CASSLGQGYNEQFF; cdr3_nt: TGCGCCAGCAGCTTGGGACAGGGGTACAATGAGCAGTTCTTC
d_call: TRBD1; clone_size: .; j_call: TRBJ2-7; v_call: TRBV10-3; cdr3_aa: CAISEPGTGKYEQYF; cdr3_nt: TGTGCCATCAGCGAACCCGGGACAGGGAAGTACGAGCAGTACTTC
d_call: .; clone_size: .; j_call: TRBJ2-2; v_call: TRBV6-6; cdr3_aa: CAGRNGQRTLTGELFF; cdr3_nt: TGTGCCGGCAGGAATGGACAGAGAACACTCACCGGGGAGCTGTTTTTT
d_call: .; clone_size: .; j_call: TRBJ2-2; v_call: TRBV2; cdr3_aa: CASSASPSRGNGPGELFF; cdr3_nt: TGTGCCAGCAGTGCCTCGCCCTCGAGGGGGAACGGCCCCGGGGAGCTGTTTTTT
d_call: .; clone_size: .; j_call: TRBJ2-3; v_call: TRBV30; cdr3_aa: CAWRSRERVIDTQYF; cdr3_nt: TGTGCCTGGAGATCCCGGGAGCGGGTCATAGATACGCAGTATTTT
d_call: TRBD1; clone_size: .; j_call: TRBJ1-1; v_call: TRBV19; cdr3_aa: CASGEQGGTEAFF; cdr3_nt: TGTGCCAGTGGAGAACAGGGGGGCACTGAAGCTTTCTTT
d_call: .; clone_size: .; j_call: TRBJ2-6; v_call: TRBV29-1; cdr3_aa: CSVESGGGGANVLTF; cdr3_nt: TGCAGCGTCGAATCGGGGGGCGGGGGGGCCAACGTCCTGACTTTC
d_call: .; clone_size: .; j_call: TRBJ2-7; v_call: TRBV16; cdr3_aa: CASSQPQGLISYEQYF; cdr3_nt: TGTGCCAGCAGCCAACCCCAGGGTCTCATCTCCTACGAGCAGTACTTC
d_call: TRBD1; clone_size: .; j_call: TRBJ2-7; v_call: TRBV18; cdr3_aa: CASSPPRRDRGDEQYF; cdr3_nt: TGTGCCAGCTCACCACCGAGAAGGGACAGGGGTGACGAGCAGTACTTC
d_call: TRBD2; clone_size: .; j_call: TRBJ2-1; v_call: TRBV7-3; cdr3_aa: CASSLSGGAYNEQFF; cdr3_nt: TGTGCCAGCAGCTTATCGGGGGGGGCGTACAATGAGCAGTTCTTC
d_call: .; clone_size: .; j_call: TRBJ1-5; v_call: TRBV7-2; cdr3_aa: CASSLGQGMSQPQHF; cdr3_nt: TGTGCCAGCAGCTTAGGGCAGGGGATGAGTCAGCCCCAGCATTTT
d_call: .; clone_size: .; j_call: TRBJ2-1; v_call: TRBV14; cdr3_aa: CASSQWGDEDEQFF; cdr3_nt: TGTGCCAGCAGCCAATGGGGGGACGAGGATGAGCAGTTCTTC
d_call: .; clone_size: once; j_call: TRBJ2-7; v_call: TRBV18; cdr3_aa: CASSPQRTTHEQYF; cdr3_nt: TGTGCCAGCTCACCACAAAGGACAACCCACGAGCAGTACTTC
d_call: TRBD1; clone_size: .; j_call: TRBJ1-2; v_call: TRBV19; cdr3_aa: CASSPGTGRNYGYTF; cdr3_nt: TGTGCCAGTAGTCCCGGGACAGGGCGAAACTATGGCTACACCTTC
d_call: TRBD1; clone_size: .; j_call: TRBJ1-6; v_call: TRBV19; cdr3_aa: CASRDRSFSGNSPLHF; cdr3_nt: TGTGCCAGTAGGGACAGGAGTTTCTCAGGGAATTCACCCCTCCACTTT
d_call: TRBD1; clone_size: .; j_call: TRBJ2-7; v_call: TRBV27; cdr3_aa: CASSLPPGTGGTYEQYF; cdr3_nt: TGTGCCAGCAGTTTACCCCCCGGGACAGGGGGTACCTACGAGCAGTACTTC
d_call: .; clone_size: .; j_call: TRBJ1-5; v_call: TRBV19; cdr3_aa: CASSTGLRYNQPQHF; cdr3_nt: TGTGCCAGTAGTACGGGACTTCGTTACAATCAGCCCCAGCATTTT
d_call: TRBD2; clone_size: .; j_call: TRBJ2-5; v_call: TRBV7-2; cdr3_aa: CASSSQLAGGPRTQYF; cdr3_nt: TGTGCCAGCAGCTCCCAACTAGCGGGGGGGCCGAGGACCCAGTACTTC
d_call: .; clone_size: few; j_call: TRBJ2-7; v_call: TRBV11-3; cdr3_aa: CASSPTGSYEQYF; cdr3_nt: TGTGCCAGCAGCCCTACAGGGTCCTACGAGCAGTACTTC
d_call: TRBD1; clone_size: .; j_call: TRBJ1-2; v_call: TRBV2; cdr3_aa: CASSEQGYYGYTF; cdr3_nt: TGTGCCAGCAGCGAACAGGGGTACTATGGCTACACCTTC
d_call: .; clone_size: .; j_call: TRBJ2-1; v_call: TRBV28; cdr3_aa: CASSLSPSVTLFF; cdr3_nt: TGTGCCAGCAGTTTAAGCCCTAGTGTTACTCTGTTCTTC
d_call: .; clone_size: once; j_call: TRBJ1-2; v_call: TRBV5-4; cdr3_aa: CASSLGSPQVYGYTF; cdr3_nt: TGTGCCAGCAGCTTGGGTTCCCCTCAGGTCTATGGCTACACCTTC
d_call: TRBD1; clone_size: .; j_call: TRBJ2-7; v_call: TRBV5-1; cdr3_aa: CASSATGTGGYEQYF; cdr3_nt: TGCGCCAGCAGCGCCACCGGGACAGGGGGCTACGAGCAGTACTTC
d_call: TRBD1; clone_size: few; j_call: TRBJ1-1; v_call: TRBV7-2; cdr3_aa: CASSQGDRGRMNTEAFF; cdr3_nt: TGTGCCAGCAGCCAGGGGGACAGGGGGCGGATGAACACTGAAGCTTTCTTT
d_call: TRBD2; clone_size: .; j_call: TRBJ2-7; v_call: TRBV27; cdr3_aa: CASSLTSGRSYEQYF; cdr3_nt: TGTGCCAGCAGTCTTACTAGCGGGAGGTCCTACGAGCAGTACTTC
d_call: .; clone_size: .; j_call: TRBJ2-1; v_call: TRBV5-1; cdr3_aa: CASSPGDRAIYRNEQFF; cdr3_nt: TGCGCCAGCAGCCCAGGGGACCGGGCCATATACAGGAATGAGCAGTTCTTC
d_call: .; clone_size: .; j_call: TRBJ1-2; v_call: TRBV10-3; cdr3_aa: CAISELDGYTF; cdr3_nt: TGTGCCATCAGTGAACTAGATGGCTACACCTTC
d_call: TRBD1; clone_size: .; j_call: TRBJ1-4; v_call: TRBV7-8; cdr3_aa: CASSLLVGQGNEKLFF; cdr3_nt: TGTGCCAGCAGCTTACTGGTGGGACAGGGGAATGAAAAACTGTTTTTT
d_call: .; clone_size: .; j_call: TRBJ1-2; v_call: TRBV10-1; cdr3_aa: CASSRQCYYGYTF; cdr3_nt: TGCGCCAGCAGCAGACAGTGCTACTATGGCTACACCTTC
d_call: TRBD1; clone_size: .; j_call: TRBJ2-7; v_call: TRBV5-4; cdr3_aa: CASSGDRGGWEQYF; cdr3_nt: TGTGCCAGCAGTGGGGACAGGGGCGGCTGGGAGCAGTACTTC
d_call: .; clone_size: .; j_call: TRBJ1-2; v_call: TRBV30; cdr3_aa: CAWSVLQGYGYTF; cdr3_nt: TGTGCCTGGAGTGTCCTTCAGGGCTATGGCTACACCTTC
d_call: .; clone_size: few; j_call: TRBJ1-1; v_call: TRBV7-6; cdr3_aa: CASRINTNTEAFF; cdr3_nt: TGTGCCAGCAGAATTAACACGAACACTGAAGCTTTCTTT
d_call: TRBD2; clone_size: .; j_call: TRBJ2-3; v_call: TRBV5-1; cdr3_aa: CASNLAGGDTQYF; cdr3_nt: TGCGCCAGCAACTTAGCGGGAGGAGATACGCAGTATTTT
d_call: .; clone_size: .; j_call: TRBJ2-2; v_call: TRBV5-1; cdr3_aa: CASSLGVTDNTGELFF; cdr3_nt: TGCGCCAGCAGCTTGGGGGTGACAGATAACACCGGGGAGCTGTTTTTT
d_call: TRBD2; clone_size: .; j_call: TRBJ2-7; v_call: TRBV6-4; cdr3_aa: CASSATSGNSYEQYF; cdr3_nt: TGTGCCAGCAGTGCGACTAGCGGGAACTCCTACGAGCAGTACTTC
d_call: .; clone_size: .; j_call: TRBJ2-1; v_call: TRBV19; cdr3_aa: CASSTLYEQFF; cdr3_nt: TGTGCCAGTAGTACCCTATACGAGCAGTTCTTC
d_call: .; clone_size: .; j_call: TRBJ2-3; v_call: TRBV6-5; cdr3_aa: CASSYRVSTDTQYF; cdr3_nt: TGTGCCAGCAGCTACCGGGTTTCCACAGATACGCAGTATTTT
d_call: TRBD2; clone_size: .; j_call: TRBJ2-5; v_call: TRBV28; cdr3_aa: CASSLGGLAGEETQYF; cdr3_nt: TGTGCCAGCAGTTTAGGAGGCCTAGCGGGGGAGGAGACCCAGTACTTC
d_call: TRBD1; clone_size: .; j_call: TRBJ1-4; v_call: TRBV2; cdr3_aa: CASNQGGKLFF; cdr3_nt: TGTGCCAGCAATCAGGGGGGAAAACTGTTTTTT
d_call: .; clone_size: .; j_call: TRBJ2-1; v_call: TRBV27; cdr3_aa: CASSPAVAVTYNEQFF; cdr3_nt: TGTGCCAGCAGTCCGGCGGTAGCGGTTACCTACAATGAGCAGTTCTTC
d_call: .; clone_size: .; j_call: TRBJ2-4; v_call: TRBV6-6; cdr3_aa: CATGGGSKNIQYF; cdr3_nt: TGTGCCACCGGGGGAGGATCCAAAAACATTCAGTACTTC
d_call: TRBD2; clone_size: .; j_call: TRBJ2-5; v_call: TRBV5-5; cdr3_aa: CASSFSGSGETQYF; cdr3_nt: TGTGCCAGCAGCTTTAGCGGGAGCGGGGAGACCCAGTACTTC
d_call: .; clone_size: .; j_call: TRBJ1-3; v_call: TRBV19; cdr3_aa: CASTPGGAHSGNTIYF; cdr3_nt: TGTGCCAGTACCCCCGGCGGGGCCCACTCTGGAAACACCATATATTTT
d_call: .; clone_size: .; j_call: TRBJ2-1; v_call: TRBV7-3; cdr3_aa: CASSPRSEGAKFF; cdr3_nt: TGTGCCAGCAGCCCCCGCTCAGAGGGAGCGAAGTTCTTC
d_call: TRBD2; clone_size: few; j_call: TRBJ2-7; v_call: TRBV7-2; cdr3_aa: CASSPAMRTSGIYYEQYF; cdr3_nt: TGTGCCAGCAGCCCCGCGATGAGGACTAGCGGGATCTACTACGAGCAGTACTTC
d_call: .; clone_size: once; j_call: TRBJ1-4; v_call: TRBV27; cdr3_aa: CVTKRTQLSEKLFF; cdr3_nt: TGTGTCACCAAAAGGACACAACTGAGTGAAAAACTGTTTTTT
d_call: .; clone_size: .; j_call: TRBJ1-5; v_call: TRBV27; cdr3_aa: CASSSTSNGRGSNQPQHF; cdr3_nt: TGTGCCAGCAGTTCAACCTCGAACGGGAGGGGATCAAATCAGCCCCAGCATTTT
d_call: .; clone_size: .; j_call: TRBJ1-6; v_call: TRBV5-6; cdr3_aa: CASSPLFEGSYNSPLHF; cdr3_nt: TGTGCCAGCAGCCCGTTGTTTGAGGGTTCCTATAATTCACCCCTCCACTTT
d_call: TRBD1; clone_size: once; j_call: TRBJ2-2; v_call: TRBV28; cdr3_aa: CASSPGQGTGELFF; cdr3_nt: TGTGCCAGCAGTCCGGGACAGGGCACCGGGGAGCTGTTTTTT
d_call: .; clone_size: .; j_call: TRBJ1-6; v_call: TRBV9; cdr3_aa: CASSVAGVNSPLHF; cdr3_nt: TGTGCCAGCAGCGTAGCAGGGGTTAATTCACCCCTCCACTTT
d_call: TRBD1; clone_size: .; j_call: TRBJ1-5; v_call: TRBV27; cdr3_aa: CASSSQTSGTGGPYSNQPQHF; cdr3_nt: TGTGCCAGCAGTTCCCAAACCTCCGGGACAGGGGGCCCTTATAGCAATCAGCCCCAGCATTTT